One sample yielded the 18 T cell receptor beta chains listed below, sequenced in a study of HIV-infected patients and healthy controls. All unsorted peripheral T cells were captured because whole blood was used without fractionation. Approximately 510 ng RNA was reverse transcribed with alpha and beta constant-region primers. Each of the alpha and beta chains got its own library through chain-specific third strand synthesis with indices. TCRdb redid the calling of the 5' RACE reads with MiXCR, one entry per CDR3 protein. This sample has some 20,000 distinct CDR3 sequences, with over 9% found just once. The source material was blood. The receptor set was obtained from an adult in good health.

This clonotype is deemed medium-sized. The gene calls are TRBV7-2 and TRBJ1-1, with D possibly matching TRBD1 (6 bases). The V gene lost 6 bases and the J gene lost 3 bases, with 14 bases spanning the gap. Germline CDR1 is SGHTA and CDR2 is FQGNSA. This CDR3 has 14 residues. The CDR3: CASRVRGMDTEAFF. As DNA, the CDR3 is TGTGCCAGCAGGGTAAGGGGGATGGACACTGAAGCTTTCTTT.

This clonotype was recorded many times. The chain is built from TRBV30 and TRBJ1-1; no firm D call. The CDR3 loop spans 11 amino acids. The germline V and J ends were trimmed by 8 bases and 2 bases, with 9 bases remaining between them. Germline V gives CDR1 GTSNPN, CDR2 SVGIG (reference sequence). The CDR3 protein is CAAGKNTEAFF. As DNA, the CDR3 is TGTGCCGCGGGAAAAAACACTGAAGCTTTCTTT.

Sample share makes this clonotype medium-sized (0.01 to 0.1%). This sequence joins TRBV28 and TRBJ1-1, with D perhaps TRBD1 (5 bases). Germline V gene data show CDR1 as MDHEN and CDR2 as SYDVKM. The CDR3 is made up of 15 amino acids. V was pared by 8 bases and J by 1 base, with 17 bases between. CDR3: CASSRALGTNTEAFF. CDR3 nucleotide sequence: TGTGCCAGCTCCAGGGCGTTGGGAACGAACACTGAAGCTTTCTTT.

This clonotype showed up many times. The chain employs TRBV5-4 and TRBJ1-2; 8 bases match TRBD1. Germline V gene sequence: CDR1 SGHNT, CDR2 YYREEE (reference sequence). The J segment lost 4 bases and the V segment lost 0 bases, leaving 8 bases of the junction unmatched. The CDR3 has 16 residues. The CDR3 sequence: CASSLAQGADGYGYTF. CDR3 nucleotides: TGTGCCAGCAGCTTGGCCCAGGGGGCGGACGGCTATGGCTACACCTTC.

This clonotype is labeled as medium-sized. This chain connects TRBV15 to TRBJ1-1, with D unclear. This CDR3 contains 13 residues. Trimming took 0 bases from V and 1 from J, leaving 3 bases between them. Germline CDR1 LNHNV, CDR2 YYDKDF (reference sequence). The CDR3 DNA follows: TGTGCCACCAGCAGAGACAAGAACACTGAAGCTTTCTTT. Protein sequence: CATSRDKNTEAFF.

Relative to its sample, this clonotype is medium-sized. The chain is built from TRBV3-1 and TRBJ1-4; D is uncertain. The CDR3 runs to 16 residues. Trimming pared 5 bases from V and 4 bases from J, leaving 17 bases between. Germline V CDR1 and CDR2: LGHDT, YNNKEL (reference sequence). CDR3 coding DNA: TGTGCCAGCAGCTCACGACTTCCAGCCAGTAATGAAAAACTGTTTTTT. Translated, it gives CASSSRLPASNEKLFF.

This clonotype qualifies as medium-sized. The CDR3 protein is CASSFRDRVEKLFF. Here the CDR3 DNA reads TGCGCCAGCAGCTTCCGGGACAGGGTAGAAAAACTGTTTTTT. The chain links TRBV5-1 to TRBJ1-4; TRBD1 matches 9 bases. This CDR3 spans 14 amino acids. With 2 bases clipped from V and 8 bases from J, the junction kept 4 bases outside the gene matches. In germline, CDR1 is SGHRS, CDR2 YFSETQ.

This clonotype occurred many times. This chain connects TRBV6-6 to TRBJ1-4, with 10 bases lining up with TRBD1. Germline V lookup: CDR1 MNHNY, CDR2 SVGAGI (reference sequence). Losses at the gene ends were 4 bases for V and 6 bases for J; bases not matched to a gene: 8. This CDR3 has 16 amino acids. The CDR3 coding sequence is TGTGCCAGCAGTTCTTTTACCGGGACAGGGGATGAAAAACTGTTTTTT. It encodes CASSSFTGTGDEKLFF.

The chain has TRBV20-1 and TRBJ2-7; tentative D call: TRBD1 (5 bases). Trimming cost V 5 bases and J 1 base, with 15 bases left between them. Germline-derived CDR1 and CDR2 are DFQATT and SNEGSKA (reference sequence). CDR3 length equals 14 residues. The CDR3 DNA reads as TGCAGTGCTTTAACAGGAAGAGCTTCCTACGAGCAGTACTTC. It codes for CSALTGRASYEQYF.

This clonotype was seen at least ten times. The chain links TRBV2 to TRBJ1-5; no reliable D call. The CDR3 covers 14 residues. Germline CDR1 and CDR2: SNHLY and FYNNEI. V was cut by 7 bases and J by 4 bases, with 14 bases left in between. In DNA, the CDR3 is TGTGCCAGCACCACGACACTGAAGAATCAGCCCCAGCATTTT. This codes for CASTTTLKNQPQHF.

This clonotype was counted many times. This rearrangement joins TRBV4-3 to TRBJ2-1; D possibly corresponds to TRBD2 (7 bases). Germline lookup yields CDR1 LGHNA and CDR2 YSLEER. This CDR3 region has 16 residues. The ends were cut back, 0 bases at V and 12 bases at J, with 21 bases in the middle. CDR3 DNA sequence: TGCGCCAGCAGCCAAGATTTGGGGGGGGCCACAAAGGGGCAGTTCTTC. Its translation: CASSQDLGGATKGQFF.

This clonotype was detected ten times or more. The J gene is TRBJ2-3, the V gene TRBV28; D uncertain. The CDR3 consists of 14 residues. The V end lost 7 bases, the J end lost 2 bases, and 13 bases lay between the germline ends. Looked up from germline, CDR1 is MDHEN and CDR2 is SYDVKM. CDR3 nucleotide sequence: TGTGCCAGCAACCTCCGCAGGTACACAGATACGCAGTATTTT. Translated, it gives CASNLRRYTDTQYF.

In this sample, this clonotype turned up many times. The chain combines TRBV4-3 with TRBJ2-5; the D gene is possibly TRBD1 (5 bases). This CDR3 has 16 residues. The V gene lost 3 bases and the J gene lost 1 base, with 15 bases spanning the gap. Looked up from germline, CDR1 is LGHNA and CDR2 is YSLEER. The CDR3 protein is CASSQLRSRAQETQYF. The CDR3 DNA reads as TGCGCCAGCAGCCAGCTAAGAAGCAGGGCCCAAGAGACCCAGTACTTC.

The chain employs TRBV6-6 and TRBJ1-2; no clear D. V was pared by 7 bases and J by 4 bases, with 19 bases between. The CDR3 is made up of 15 amino acids. CDR1 and CDR2 from the germline V gene are MNHNY and SVGAGI (reference sequence). The CDR3 reads CASTNKSPGSYGYTF. The CDR3, as DNA: TGTGCCAGCACTAATAAGTCCCCGGGGAGCTATGGCTACACCTTC.

The chain recombines TRBV7-2 with TRBJ2-2; weak D call: TRBD1 (6 bases). Germline CDR1 reads SGHTA; CDR2 reads FQGNSA. This CDR3 region has 13 residues. The V end lost 6 bases, the J end lost 6 bases, and 11 bases lay between the germline ends. CDR3 bases: TGTGCCAGCAGAACTACAGGGTCCGGGGAGCTGTTTTTT. It specifies CASRTTGSGELFF.

This chain uses TRBV5-1 with TRBJ2-3; 7 nucleotides agree with TRBD2. CDR3 length: 15 amino acids. The germline V gene has CDR1 SGHRS and CDR2 YFSETQ. The CDR3 nucleotides read TGCGAAAGCAGCGGGATAGGGAATCCCTCGGATACGCAGTATTTT. It specifies CESSGIGNPSDTQYF.

This clonotype was found many times. The rearrangement links TRBV28 to TRBJ2-3; D is perhaps TRBD1 (5 bases). V was cut by 5 bases and J by 3 bases, with 18 bases left in between. CDR3 length: 16 residues. Germline assignment: CDR1 MDHEN and CDR2 SYDVKM. The CDR3: CASSSPQGVGTDTQYF. The CDR3 region has the DNA TGTGCCAGCAGTAGTCCCCAGGGCGTGGGAACAGATACGCAGTATTTT.

This clonotype was counted at least ten times. The chain carries TRBV7-2 and TRBJ2-7; 7 positions match TRBD2. CDR1 is SGHTA, CDR2 FQGNSA, per germline. The CDR3 runs to 15 residues. V lost 2 bases, J lost 4 bases, and 8 bases stayed unmatched. In nucleotides, the CDR3 is TGTGCCAGCAGCTTAAATGACGGGGGGTTATACGAGCAGTACTTC. Its translation: CASSLNDGGLYEQYF.